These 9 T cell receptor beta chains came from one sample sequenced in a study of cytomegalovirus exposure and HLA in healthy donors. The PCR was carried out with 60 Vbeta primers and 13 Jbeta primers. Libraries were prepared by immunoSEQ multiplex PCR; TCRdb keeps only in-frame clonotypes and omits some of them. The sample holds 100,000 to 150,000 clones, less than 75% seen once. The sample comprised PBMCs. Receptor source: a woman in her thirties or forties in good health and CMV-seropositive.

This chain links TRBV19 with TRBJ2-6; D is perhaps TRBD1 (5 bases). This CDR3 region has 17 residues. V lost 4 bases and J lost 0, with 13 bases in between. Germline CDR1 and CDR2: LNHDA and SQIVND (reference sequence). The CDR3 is CASSTGQWRSGANVLTF. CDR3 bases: TGTGCCAGTAGTACAGGGCAGTGGCGCTCTGGGGCCAACGTCCTGACTTTC.

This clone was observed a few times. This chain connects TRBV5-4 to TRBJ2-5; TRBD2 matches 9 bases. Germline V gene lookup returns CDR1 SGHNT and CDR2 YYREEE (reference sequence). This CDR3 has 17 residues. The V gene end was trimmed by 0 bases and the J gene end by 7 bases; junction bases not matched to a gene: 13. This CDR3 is CASSLGSSGIDLSTQYF. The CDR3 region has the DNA TGTGCCAGCAGCTTGGGGTCTAGCGGGATCGACTTATCGACCCAGTACTTC. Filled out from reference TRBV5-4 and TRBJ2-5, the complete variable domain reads ETGVTQSPTHLIKTRGQQVTLRCSSQSGHNTVSWYQQALGQGPQFIFQYYREEENGRGNFPPRFSGLQFPNYSSELNVNALELDDSALYLCASSLGSSGIDLSTQYFGPGTRLLVL.

The CDR3 is CASSYGQGWHNEKLFF. For the CDR3, the DNA is TGTGCCAGCAGTTACGGACAGGGGTGGCATAATGAAAAACTGTTTTTT. V and J are TRBV6-6 and TRBJ1-4, with TRBD1 matching over 9 bases. The CDR3 runs 16 residues. The junction had 5 bases not matched to a gene; V was cut back by 2 bases and J by 4 bases. Per germline, CDR1 MNHNY and CDR2 SVGAGI (reference sequence).

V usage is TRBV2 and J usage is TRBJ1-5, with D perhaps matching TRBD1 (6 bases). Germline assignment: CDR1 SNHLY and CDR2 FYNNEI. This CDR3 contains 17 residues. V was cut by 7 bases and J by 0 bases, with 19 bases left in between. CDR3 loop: CASTADSPWGSNQPQHF. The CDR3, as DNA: TGTGCCAGCACCGCGGACAGTCCCTGGGGTAGCAATCAGCCCCAGCATTTT.

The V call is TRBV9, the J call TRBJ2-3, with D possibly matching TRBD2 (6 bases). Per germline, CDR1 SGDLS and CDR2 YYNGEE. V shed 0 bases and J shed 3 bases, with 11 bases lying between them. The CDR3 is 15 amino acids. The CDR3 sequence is CASSVGGARTDTQYF. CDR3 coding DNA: TGTGCCAGCAGCGTAGGCGGGGCGCGAACAGATACGCAGTATTTT.

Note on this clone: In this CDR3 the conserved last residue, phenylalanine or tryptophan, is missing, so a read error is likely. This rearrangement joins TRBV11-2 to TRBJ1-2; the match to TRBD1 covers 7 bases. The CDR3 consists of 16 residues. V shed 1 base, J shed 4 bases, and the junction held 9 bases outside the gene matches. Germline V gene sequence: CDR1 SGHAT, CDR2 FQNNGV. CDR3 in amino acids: CASSLGGAGGVYGYTL. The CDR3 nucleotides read TGTGCCAGCAGCTTAGGTGGGGCAGGGGGTGTCTATGGCTACACCCTC.

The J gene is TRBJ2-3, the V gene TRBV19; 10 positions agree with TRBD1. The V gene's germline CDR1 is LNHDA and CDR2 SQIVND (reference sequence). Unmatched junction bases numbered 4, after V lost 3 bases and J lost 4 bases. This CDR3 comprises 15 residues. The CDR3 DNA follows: TGTGCCAGTAGTATGGGGGGACAGGGGTCAGATACGCAGTATTTT. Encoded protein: CASSMGGQGSDTQYF.

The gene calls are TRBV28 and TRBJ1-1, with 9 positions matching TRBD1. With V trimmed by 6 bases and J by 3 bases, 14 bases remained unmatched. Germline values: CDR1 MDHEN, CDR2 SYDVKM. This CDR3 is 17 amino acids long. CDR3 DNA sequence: TGTGCCAGCAGACTAACCGGGACAGGGTTCTTAGACACTGAAGCTTTCTTT. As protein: CASRLTGTGFLDTEAFF.

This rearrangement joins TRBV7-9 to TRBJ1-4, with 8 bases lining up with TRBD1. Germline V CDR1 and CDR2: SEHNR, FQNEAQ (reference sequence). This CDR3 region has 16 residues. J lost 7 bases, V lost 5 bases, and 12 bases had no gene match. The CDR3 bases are TGTGCCAGCAGCCTCACCATTACAGGGGGGGGTGAAAAACTGTTTTTT. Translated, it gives CASSLTITGGGEKLFF.